Below are 30 T cell receptor beta chains sequenced from a single sample in a study of cytomegalovirus exposure and HLA in healthy donors. Vbeta (60) and Jbeta (13) primers were used in the PCR. This table comes from immunoSEQ multiplex PCR, and its TCRdb copy is limited to in-frame clones, with some not included. The table lists 200,000 to 250,000 clones, 70% of them singletons. Sample: PBMCs. The receptors here all came from a man aged 40-49 years in good health and CMV-seropositive.

The rearrangement joins TRBV6-1 to TRBJ2-7, with D maybe TRBD2 (6 bases). CDR3 length: 11 amino acids. V gave up 10 bases and J gave up 7 bases, with 14 bases separating them. CDR1 is MNHNS, CDR2 SASEGT, per germline. This chain's CDR3 is CATRLAGEQYF. CDR3 in DNA: TGTGCCACCCGGCTGGCGGGGGAGCAGTACTTC.

This clone was seen a few times. CDR3 sequence: CASRTRDTQYF. The DNA for the CDR3 is TGTGCCAGCAGAACGAGGGATACGCAGTATTTT. The chain couples TRBV6-5 to TRBJ2-3; D call uncertain. The germline V and J ends were trimmed by 6 bases and 6 bases, with 7 bases remaining between them. This CDR3 is built from 11 residues. In germline, CDR1 is MNHEY, CDR2 SVGAGI.

The chain recombines TRBV19 with TRBJ2-3; D gene unclear. Germline values: CDR1 LNHDA, CDR2 SQIVND (reference sequence). V was pared by 10 bases and J by 3 bases, with 14 bases between. This CDR3 region has 13 residues. CDR3 region: CATRQVLTDTQYF. For the CDR3, the DNA is TGTGCCACCAGGCAGGTTTTAACAGATACGCAGTATTTT.

This clone turned up a few times. The V gene is TRBV19, the J gene TRBJ2-1, with TRBD1 matching 8 bases. Germline V CDR1 and CDR2: LNHDA, SQIVND (reference sequence). The CDR3 length is 13 residues. Germline trimming cut 5 bases from V and 6 bases from J; bases unmatched to any gene: 3. The CDR3: CASSSGQGNEQFF. Here the CDR3 DNA reads TGTGCCAGTAGTTCCGGACAGGGCAATGAGCAGTTCTTC.

This chain joins TRBV19 and TRBJ1-2, with TRBD1 matching over 8 bases. The CDR3 loop spans 16 amino acids. Germline CDR1 LNHDA, CDR2 SQIVND (reference sequence). The J segment lost 6 bases and the V segment lost 3 bases, leaving 12 bases of the junction unmatched. The CDR3, as DNA: TGTGCCAGTAGTATCCTCAGGGGGCGCATATTGGATGGCTACACCTTC. As protein: CASSILRGRILDGYTF. The variable domain in full, with the rest retrieved from reference TRBV19 and TRBJ1-2, is DGGITQSPKYLFRKEGQNVTLSCEQNLNHDAMYWYRQDPGQGLRLIYYSQIVNDFQKGDIAEGYSVSREKKESFPLTVTSAQKNPTAFYLCASSILRGRILDGYTFGSGTRLTVV.

This clone was detected only once. This chain connects TRBV6-1 to TRBJ1-2; TRBD1 aligns across 8 bases. With 0 bases clipped from V and 5 bases from J, the junction kept 8 bases outside the gene matches. This CDR3 is built from 16 residues. From germline, CDR1 is MNHNS and CDR2 SASEGT. Here the CDR3 reads CASSEAKTGAQYGYTF. CDR3 in DNA: TGTGCCAGCAGTGAAGCGAAGACAGGGGCCCAATATGGCTACACCTTC.

The rearrangement uses TRBV6-6 and TRBJ1-5; a weak D match, TRBD1 (5 bases). This CDR3 has 14 residues. The V and J ends lost 6 bases and 7 bases respectively, with 16 bases between them. CDR1 and CDR2 from the germline V gene are MNHNY and SVGAGI (reference sequence). CDR3 sequence (DNA): TGTGCCAGCAGGTTGACAGTCGGTGAGCAGCCCCAGCATTTT. This translates into CASRLTVGEQPQHF.

This clone has only a few counts. This chain uses TRBV29-1 with TRBJ2-7; TRBD1 aligns across 9 bases. CDR3 length: 14 residues. With 1 base clipped from V and 5 bases from J, the junction kept 6 bases outside the gene matches. Germline V gives CDR1 SQVTM, CDR2 ANQGSEA. The CDR3 DNA is TGCAGCGTTGAAGGGGACAGGGAGAGAGACGAGCAGTACTTC. It yields the protein CSVEGDRERDEQYF.

The rearrangement uses TRBV11-3 and TRBJ1-6; D is uncertain. Germline lookup yields CDR1 SGHNT and CDR2 YENEEA. The V end was cut by 6 bases, the J end by 7 bases, with 10 bases between. The CDR3 runs to 13 residues. DNA for the CDR3: TGTGCCAGCAGTGCGAAGAAGAATTCACCCCTCCACTTT. The encoded protein is CASSAKKNSPLHF.

The chain couples TRBV9 to TRBJ1-2; 9 positions agree with TRBD1. The germline CDR1 and CDR2 sequences are SGDLS and YYNGEE. With V trimmed by 4 bases and J by 6 bases, 10 bases remained unmatched. The CDR3 contains 15 residues. The CDR3 protein is CASSKQGALSDGYTF. DNA of the CDR3: TGTGCCAGCAGCAAACAGGGGGCCCTTTCGGATGGCTACACCTTC.

The sample holds a few counts of this clone. The CDR3 nucleotides are TGTGCCAGCAGCGGAGACAGGGTGAACGATTTAGATACGCAGTATTTT. As protein: CASSGDRVNDLDTQYF. The V gene is TRBV9, the J gene TRBJ2-3; 7 bases match TRBD1. CDR3 length: 16 residues. J gave up 5 bases and V 3 bases, and 12 bases lay outside the gene matches. From germline, CDR1 is SGDLS and CDR2 YYNGEE. The full variable domain, completed using reference TRBV9 and TRBJ2-3, is DSGVTQTPKHLITATGQRVTLRCSPRSGDLSVYWYQQSLDQGLQFLIQYYNGEERAKGNILERFSAQQFPDLHSELNLSSLELGDSALYFCASSGDRVNDLDTQYFGPGTRLTVL.

The V call is TRBV2, the J call TRBJ2-5; the match to TRBD2 covers 10 bases. The CDR3 is 15 residues long. Germline CDR1 reads SNHLY; CDR2 reads FYNNEI. V lost 9 bases, J lost 2 bases, and 9 bases stayed unmatched. This CDR3 is CASQLLAGFQETQYF. The CDR3 coding sequence is TGTGCCAGTCAGTTACTAGCGGGGTTTCAAGAGACCCAGTACTTC.

This clone was seen a handful of times. This sequence joins TRBV5-1 and TRBJ1-3; 8 positions match TRBD1. From germline, CDR1 is SGHRS and CDR2 YFSETQ. There are 16 residues in the CDR3. With V trimmed by 1 base and J by 2 bases, 5 bases remained unmatched. The CDR3 nucleotides are TGCGCCAGCAGCTTGTTCCAGGGGGCGACTGGAAACACCATATATTTT. This gives the protein CASSLFQGATGNTIYF. The full variable domain, its missing parts supplied by reference TRBV5-1 and TRBJ1-3, is KAGVTQTPRYLIKTRGQQVTLSCSPISGHRSVSWYQQTPGQGLQFLFEYFSETQRNKGNFPGRFSGRQFSNSRSEMNVSTLELGDSALYLCASSLFQGATGNTIYFGEGSWLTVV.

This clone was counted a few times. The rearrangement uses TRBV4-2 and TRBJ2-5; D gene uncertain. The J call could be wrong; TRBJ2-7 is a better fit for the DNA end. CDR3 length equals 16 residues. Germline-derived CDR1 and CDR2 are LGHNA and YNFKEQ. The CDR3 DNA follows: TGTGCCAGCAGCCAATTTCAGGTAAACACCCCCTACGAGCAGTACTTC. It encodes CASSQFQVNTPYEQYF.

This clone was detected a few times. The gene calls are TRBV11-1 and TRBJ2-7; D is perhaps TRBD1 (6 bases). V was pared by 3 bases and J by 7 bases, with 19 bases between. Germline V gives CDR1 SGHAT, CDR2 FQDESV (reference sequence). The CDR3 runs to 15 residues. Here the CDR3 DNA reads TGTGCCAGCAGCTTGCGTCCAGGGGCCCTCTCTGAGCAGTACTTC. It specifies CASSLRPGALSEQYF.

The chain recombines TRBV5-1 with TRBJ2-3; D is possibly TRBD2 (6 bases). CDR3 length: 15 residues. V shed 0 bases and J shed 1 base, with 9 bases lying between them. Germline V gives CDR1 SGHRS, CDR2 YFSETQ. The chain's CDR3 is CASSLGASGTDTQYF. DNA for the CDR3: TGCGCCAGCAGCTTGGGCGCTAGCGGCACAGATACGCAGTATTTT.

Only one count was recorded for this clone. Here the CDR3 DNA reads TGTGCCAGCAGTGACAGGGGGGCCGGTAGGGAGACCCAGTACTTC. This sequence encodes CASSDRGAGRETQYF. The gene calls are TRBV6-1 and TRBJ2-5, with a weak D call TRBD1 (7 bases). The length of the CDR3 is 15 residues. Trimming took 3 bases from V and 5 from J, leaving 16 bases between them. Germline-derived CDR1 and CDR2 are MNHNS and SASEGT.

The chain couples TRBV5-6 to TRBJ1-1; D not resolved. V was cut by 3 bases and J by 8 bases, with 14 bases left in between. Germline V gene sequence: CDR1 SGHDT, CDR2 YYEEEE. The CDR3 has 13 residues. CDR3 region: CASSSEGREEAFF. CDR3 bases: TGTGCCAGCAGCTCGGAGGGCCGAGAAGAAGCTTTCTTT.

The rearrangement links TRBV7-9 to TRBJ2-5; tentatively, D is TRBD2 (6 bases). This CDR3 comprises 14 residues. Germline CDR1 is SEHNR and CDR2 is FQNEAQ (reference sequence). CDR3 nucleotide sequence: TGTTCCCACGACGAAGACAGCGGCCCGGGGGCCCAGTACTTC. Translating it yields CSHDEDSGPGAQYF.

The rearrangement uses TRBV14 and TRBJ1-2; no firm D call. Germline-derived CDR1 and CDR2 are SGHDN and FVKESK. The germline V and J ends were trimmed by 4 bases and 4 bases, with 7 bases remaining between them. The CDR3 runs to 12 residues. The CDR3 DNA follows: TGTGCCAGCAGCCCTACGGGCTATGGCTACACCTTC. Amino acid sequence: CASSPTGYGYTF. Full variable domain (missing parts from reference TRBV14 and TRBJ1-2): EAGVTQFPSHSVIEKGQTVTLRCDPISGHDNLYWYRRVMGKEIKFLLHFVKESKQDESGMPNNRFLAERTGGTYSTLKVQPAELEDSGVYFCASSPTGYGYTFGSGTRLTVV.

This chain links TRBV10-1 with TRBJ2-7; D unclear. The germline CDR1 and CDR2 sequences are WNHNN and SYGVQD (reference sequence). The CDR3 is 11 amino acids. Trimming left V 3 bases short and J 5 bases short, with 5 bases between. The CDR3 is CASSDANEQYF. The CDR3 coding sequence is TGCGCCAGCAGTGATGCGAACGAGCAGTACTTC.

This chain joins TRBV15 and TRBJ1-4; D unresolved. The CDR3 is 13 amino acids. V was shortened by 0 bases and J by 15 bases, with 14 bases between the two germline ends. The V gene's germline CDR1 is LNHNV and CDR2 YYDKDF (reference sequence). The CDR3 DNA reads TGTGCCACCAGCAGAGATTACAACAGCGGTATGTTTTTT. Residues: CATSRDYNSGMFF.

This CDR3 is CASSLVPGAVQETQYF. The CDR3 DNA is TGTGCCAGCAGCTTAGTTCCAGGGGCGGTCCAAGAGACCCAGTACTTC. This chain uses TRBV7-2 with TRBJ2-5; D may be TRBD1 (6 bases). CDR1 SGHTA and CDR2 FQGNSA come from the germline V gene. The CDR3 length is 16 residues. Trimming stripped 1 base from V and 1 base from J, with 13 bases between.

The chain has TRBV4-2 and TRBJ2-2; 7 bases are a match to TRBD2. The CDR3 runs 15 residues. CDR1 is LGHNA and CDR2 is YNFKEQ in the germline V gene. J lost 2 bases, V lost 4 bases, and 4 bases had no gene match. This CDR3 is CASSPAGFNTGELFF. The CDR3, as DNA: TGTGCCAGCAGCCCAGCGGGGTTCAACACCGGGGAGCTGTTTTTT.

This rearrangement joins TRBV28 to TRBJ2-3; 10 nucleotides align to TRBD2. Germline CDR1 MDHEN, CDR2 SYDVKM. J lost 7 bases, V lost 3 bases, and 10 bases had no gene match. This CDR3 has 16 amino acids. The CDR3, as DNA: TGTGCCAGCAGTTTTACCAGCGGGGGGGCCTTAAATACGCAGTATTTT. Protein: CASSFTSGGALNTQYF.

The rearrangement joins TRBV1 to TRBJ2-1; TRBD2 is the table's D call, not checked against the DNA. TRBV1 is labeled a pseudogene. This CDR3 is 17 amino acids long. The CDR3: CTSSQAGGGGPYNEQFF. The CDR3 DNA sequence: TGCACCAGCAGCCAAGCCGGGGGGGGCGGCCCTTACAATGAGCAGTTCTTC.

This sequence joins TRBV28 and TRBJ2-3; 10 positions agree with TRBD2. Germline V gives CDR1 MDHEN, CDR2 SYDVKM. V shed 2 bases and J 2 bases; nucleotides not matched to a gene: 4. The CDR3 length is 16 residues. CDR3 protein: CASSLEAGGTTDTQYF. The DNA for the CDR3 is TGTGCCAGCAGTTTAGAAGCGGGGGGGACCACAGATACGCAGTATTTT.

The J gene is TRBJ1-3, the V gene TRBV19; D perhaps matches TRBD1 (6 bases). The germline V and J ends were trimmed by 6 bases and 0 bases, with 9 bases remaining between them. Germline values: CDR1 LNHDA, CDR2 SQIVND (reference sequence). This CDR3 is 14 amino acids long. For the CDR3, the DNA is TGTGCCAGTAGCGGGACACACTCTGGAAACACCATATATTTT. Translating gives CASSGTHSGNTIYF.

CDR3 DNA sequence: TGTGCCAGCAGTTACTCGACCAGGCCCGATACGCAGTATTTT. Translating gives CASSYSTRPDTQYF. The chain joins TRBV6-5 to TRBJ2-3; D uncertain. Germline loops: CDR1 MNHEY, CDR2 SVGAGI. This CDR3 contains 14 residues. Trimming removed 0 bases at V and 6 bases at J, with 10 bases between.

The V call is TRBV6-5, the J call TRBJ1-6; a weak D match, TRBD1 (5 bases). The CDR3 extends over 16 amino acids. Trimming removed 2 bases at V and 7 bases at J, with 15 bases between. Germline CDR1 MNHEY, CDR2 SVGAGI. The CDR3 protein is CASSYQGLIGNSPLHF. The CDR3 DNA sequence: TGTGCCAGCAGTTACCAGGGCCTAATTGGGAATTCACCCCTCCACTTT.